A single TCR beta chain is shown here with its context. This entry comes from a study of T cell changes during pregnancy in multiple sclerosis. Assay: immunoSEQ multiplex PCR; the TCRdb copy retains only in-frame clones and omits some. Of approximately 69,000 clones listed, 90% to 95% are singletons. The sequence came from a female donor with multiple sclerosis, enrolled in a pregnancy study. The specimen was peripheral blood, collected in the third trimester of pregnancy.

CDR3 sequence: CASSQEGRGYTF. The CDR3, as DNA: TGCGCCAGCAGCCAAGAGGGGCGGGGCTACACCTTC. The chain employs TRBV4-1 and TRBJ1-2, with TRBD1 as a possible D gene (5 bases). Germline lookup yields CDR1 MGHRA and CDR2 YSYEKL. V lost 0 bases and J 8 bases, leaving 7 bases between the germline ends. CDR3 length: 12 residues.